This TCR beta chain was retrieved from a study of control samples from healthy donors and cancer patients. The data were produced by immunoSEQ multiplex PCR, yet TCRdb's version contains in-frame clones alone and is incomplete. The top ten clones hold roughly 1.3% of a sample with about 94,000 clones, about 85% of them seen once. The V end lost 4 bases, the J end lost 4 bases, and 16 bases lay between the germline ends. CDR3 length: 15 residues. Germline V gives CDR1 LNHDA, CDR2 SQIVND (reference sequence). The receptor was isolated from a woman aged 45-65 years in good health. The chain links TRBV19 to TRBJ1-1, with D perhaps matching TRBD1 (5 bases). The sample consisted of blood. CDR3 DNA: TGTGCCAGTAGTAGGGGGTTGCGCCCTGTCACTGAAGCTTTCTTT. Translating it yields CASSRGLRPVTEAFF.